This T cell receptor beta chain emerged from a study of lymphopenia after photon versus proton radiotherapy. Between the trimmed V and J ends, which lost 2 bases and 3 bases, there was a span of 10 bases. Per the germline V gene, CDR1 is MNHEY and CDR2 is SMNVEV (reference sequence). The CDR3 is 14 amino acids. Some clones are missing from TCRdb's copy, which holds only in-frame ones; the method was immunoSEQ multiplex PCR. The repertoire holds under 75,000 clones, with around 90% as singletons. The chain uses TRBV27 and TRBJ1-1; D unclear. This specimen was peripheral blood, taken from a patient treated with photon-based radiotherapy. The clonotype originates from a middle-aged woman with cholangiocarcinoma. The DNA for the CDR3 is TGTGCCAGCAGTTTAGGTACATCCTACACTGAAGCTTTCTTT. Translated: CASSLGTSYTEAFF.